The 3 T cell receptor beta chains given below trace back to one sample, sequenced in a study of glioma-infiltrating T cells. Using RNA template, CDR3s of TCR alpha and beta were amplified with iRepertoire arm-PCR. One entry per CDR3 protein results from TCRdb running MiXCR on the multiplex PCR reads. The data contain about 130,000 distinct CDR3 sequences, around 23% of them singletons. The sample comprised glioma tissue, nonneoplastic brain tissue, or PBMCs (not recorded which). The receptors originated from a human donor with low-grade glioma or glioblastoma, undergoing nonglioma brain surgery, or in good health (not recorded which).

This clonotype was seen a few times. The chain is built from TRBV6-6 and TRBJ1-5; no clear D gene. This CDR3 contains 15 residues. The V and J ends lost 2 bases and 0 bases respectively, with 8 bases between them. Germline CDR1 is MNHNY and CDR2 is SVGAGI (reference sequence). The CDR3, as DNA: TGTGCCAGCAGTTACAGAGGATCTAGCAATCAGCCCCAGCATTTT. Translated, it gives CASSYRGSSNQPQHF.

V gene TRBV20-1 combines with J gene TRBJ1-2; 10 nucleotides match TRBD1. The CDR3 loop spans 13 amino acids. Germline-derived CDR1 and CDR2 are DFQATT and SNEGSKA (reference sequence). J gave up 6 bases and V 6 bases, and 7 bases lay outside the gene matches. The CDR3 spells CSAMDRGTDGYTF. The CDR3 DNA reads TGCAGTGCCATGGACAGGGGGACCGATGGCTACACCTTC.

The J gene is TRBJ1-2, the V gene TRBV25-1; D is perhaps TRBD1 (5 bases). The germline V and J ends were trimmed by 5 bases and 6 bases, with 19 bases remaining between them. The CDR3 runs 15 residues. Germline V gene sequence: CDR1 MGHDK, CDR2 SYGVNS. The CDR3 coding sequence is TGTGCCAGCAGTTACCTGGCCTCCCCGGGACATGGCTACACCTTC. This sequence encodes CASSYLASPGHGYTF.